The 6 T cell receptor beta chains listed next were all sequenced from one sample in a study of CXCR3-negative and CXCR3-positive naive CD8 T cells. Antigen specificity for these receptors is unknown. Findings of the study overall: CXCR3-negative naive cells had less hydrophobic TRB CDR3s than did CXCR3-positive naive cells.

UMI labels and 5' RACE were used to prepare the TRB cDNA libraries. For each CDR3 protein, TCRdb gives one entry from its re-call of the 5' RACE reads, without DNA. In all, the sample yields about 89,000 distinct CDR3 sequences. Sequenced: naive CXCR3+ CD8+ T cells from blood. The subset denotes: CD45RO-CCR7+CD27+CD95- naive CD8+ T cells expressing CXCR3 (TNR3+). The receptor source for this set is a human donor in good health. Some clones in this sample may be carry-over from other donors' samples.

The chain links TRBV4-2 to TRBJ2-1. Germline V gene sequence: CDR1 LGHNA, CDR2 YNFKEQ. CDR3 length: 17 amino acids. CDR3 sequence: CASSQEGLAGSYNEQFF.

The chain employs TRBV4-1 and TRBJ2-7; TCRdb's assignment of TRBD1 cannot be checked, as there is no DNA. Per germline, CDR1 MGHRA and CDR2 YSYEKL. The CDR3 is 14 residues long. The CDR3 is CASSQQDRVSEQYF.

The V call is TRBV4-3, the J call TRBJ2-2; checking the TCRdb D call of TRBD2 is not possible without DNA. Germline V gene lookup returns CDR1 LGHNA and CDR2 YSLEER. This CDR3 contains 18 residues. CDR3: CASSQARTSGDYTGELFF.

This chain links TRBV3-1 with TRBJ2-5; TCRdb picks TRBD1, but there is no DNA to check that call. The CDR3 is 16 amino acids. Germline V lookup: CDR1 LGHDT, CDR2 YNNKEL (reference sequence). The CDR3 here is CASRRLGQGPYETQYF.

V is TRBV28 and J is TRBJ1-6; TCRdb's D call of TRBD1 is untestable without DNA. CDR3 size: 17 residues. From germline, CDR1 is MDHEN and CDR2 SYDVKM. CDR3: CASSLFDRRDYNSPLHF.

J is TRBJ2-1 and V is TRBV3-1; the D call from TCRdb, TRBD1, cannot be confirmed without DNA. This CDR3 is 13 amino acids long. Per germline, CDR1 LGHDT and CDR2 YNNKEL (reference sequence). CDR3 sequence: CASRGQGMNEQFF.